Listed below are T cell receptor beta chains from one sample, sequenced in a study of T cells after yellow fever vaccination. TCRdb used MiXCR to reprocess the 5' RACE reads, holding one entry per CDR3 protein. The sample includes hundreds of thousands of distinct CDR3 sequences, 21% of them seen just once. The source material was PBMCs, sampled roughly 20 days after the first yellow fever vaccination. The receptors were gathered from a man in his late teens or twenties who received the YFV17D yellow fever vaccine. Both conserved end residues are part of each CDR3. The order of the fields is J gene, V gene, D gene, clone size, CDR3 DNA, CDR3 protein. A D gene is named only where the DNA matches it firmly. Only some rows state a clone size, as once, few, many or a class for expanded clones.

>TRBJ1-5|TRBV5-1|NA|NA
TGCGCCAGCTCGACAGGAACTAATCAGCCCCAGCATTTT
CASSTGTNQPQHF
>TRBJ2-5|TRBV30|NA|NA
TGTGCCGCGCACCCGGGCCAGGGACAAGAGACCCAGTACTTC
CAAHPGQGQETQYF
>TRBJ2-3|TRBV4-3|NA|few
TGCGCCAGCAGCCAAGATTTGGCGACTACACAAGATACGCAGTATTTT
CASSQDLATTQDTQYF
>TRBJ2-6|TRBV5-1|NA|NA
TGCGCCAGCTGCTGGGGCACTGGGGCCAACGTCCTGACTTTC
CASCWGTGANVLTF
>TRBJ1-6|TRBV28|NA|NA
TGTGCCAGCAGTTTGGGGGGAGTAAGGTCACCCCTCCACTTT
CASSLGGVRSPLHF
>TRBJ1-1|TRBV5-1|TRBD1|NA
TGCGCCAGCAGCATTGACAGGGCGTTTGAAGCTTTCTTT
CASSIDRAFEAFF
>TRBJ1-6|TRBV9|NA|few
TGTGCCAGCAGCGTAGGTCCAGGGGCTCATAATTCACCCCTCCACTTT
CASSVGPGAHNSPLHF
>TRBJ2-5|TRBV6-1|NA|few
TGTGCCAGCAGTGTCGAGCGGGCGGGAGAGACCCAGTACTTC
CASSVERAGETQYF
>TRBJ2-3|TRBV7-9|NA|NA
TGTGCCAGCAGCTGGGTCCCAGATACGCAGTATTTT
CASSWVPDTQYF
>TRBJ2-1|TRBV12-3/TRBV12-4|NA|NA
TGTGCCAGCAGCCTTCTAGTTGGCAATGAGCAGTTCTTC
CASSLLVGNEQFF
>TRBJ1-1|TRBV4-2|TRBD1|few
TGTGCCAGCAGCCGAGGACAGGGGATGAACACTGAAGCTTTCTTT
CASSRGQGMNTEAFF
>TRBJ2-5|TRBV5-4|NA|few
TGTGCCAGCACCTCAGGGCCTCGGGAGACCCAGTACTTC
CASTSGPRETQYF
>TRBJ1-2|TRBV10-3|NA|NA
TGTGCCATCGCTGAGGGGGGGAACTATGGCTACACCTTC
CAIAEGGNYGYTF
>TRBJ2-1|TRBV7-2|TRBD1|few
TGTGCCAGCAGCCCCATGGGACAGGGGGTAAATGAGCAGTTCTTC
CASSPMGQGVNEQFF
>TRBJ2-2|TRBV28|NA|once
TGTGCCAGCACCCAAAGGACCAACACCGGGGAGCTGTTTTTT
CASTQRTNTGELFF
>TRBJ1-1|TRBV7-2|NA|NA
TGTGCCAGCAGCTTAGCCAGGGCCGATGAAGCTTTCTTT
CASSLARADEAFF
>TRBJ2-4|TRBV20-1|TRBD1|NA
TGCAGTGCTTGGCCGGGACAGGGAGGGGGAATTCAGTACTTC
CSAWPGQGGGIQYF
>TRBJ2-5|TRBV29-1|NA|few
TGCAGCGTAGAGTGGGCCACCTACCTCCAAGAGACCCAGTACTTC
CSVEWATYLQETQYF
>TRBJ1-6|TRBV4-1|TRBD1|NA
TGCGCCAGCAGCCTTCAGGGGGTCGGCGGTAATTCACCCCTCCACTTT
CASSLQGVGGNSPLHF
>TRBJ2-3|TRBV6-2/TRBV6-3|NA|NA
TGTGCCAGCAGTTCCCGACAGACCCCCAACACAGATACGCAGTATTTT
CASSSRQTPNTDTQYF
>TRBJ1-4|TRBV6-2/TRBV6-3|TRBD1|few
TGTGCCAGCAGTTCCGGGACAGACGGACTGTTTTTT
CASSSGTDGLFF
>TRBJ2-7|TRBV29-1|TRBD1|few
TGCAGCGTTGAGGGGCGGGACAGGGAGGCCACCGAGCAGTACTTC
CSVEGRDREATEQYF
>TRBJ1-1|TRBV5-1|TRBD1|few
TGCGCCAGCAGAGGGACAGTGGGCAGGGGCACTGAAGCTTTCTTT
CASRGTVGRGTEAFF
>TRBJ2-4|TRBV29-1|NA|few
TGCAGCGTTGAATTTGGGATCTCCCCACGCGACATTCAGTACTTC
CSVEFGISPRDIQYF
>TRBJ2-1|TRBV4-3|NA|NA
TGCGCCAGCAGCCAAGATTGGCGGGCATATGAGCAGTTCTTC
CASSQDWRAYEQFF
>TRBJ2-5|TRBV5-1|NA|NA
TGCGCCAGCAGCTTACAGGCACACCTACAAGAGACCCAGTACTTC
CASSLQAHLQETQYF
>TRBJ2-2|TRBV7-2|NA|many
TGTGCCAGCAGCTTAAGGGAACGCGGGGAGCTGTTTTTT
CASSLRERGELFF
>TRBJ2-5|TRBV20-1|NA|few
TGCAGTGCCCCGAGGGGGGTACAAGAGACCCAGTACTTC
CSAPRGVQETQYF
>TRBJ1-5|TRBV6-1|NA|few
TGTGCCAGCTCGGCAGAGGGGGATCGTCAGCCCCAGCATTTT
CASSAEGDRQPQHF